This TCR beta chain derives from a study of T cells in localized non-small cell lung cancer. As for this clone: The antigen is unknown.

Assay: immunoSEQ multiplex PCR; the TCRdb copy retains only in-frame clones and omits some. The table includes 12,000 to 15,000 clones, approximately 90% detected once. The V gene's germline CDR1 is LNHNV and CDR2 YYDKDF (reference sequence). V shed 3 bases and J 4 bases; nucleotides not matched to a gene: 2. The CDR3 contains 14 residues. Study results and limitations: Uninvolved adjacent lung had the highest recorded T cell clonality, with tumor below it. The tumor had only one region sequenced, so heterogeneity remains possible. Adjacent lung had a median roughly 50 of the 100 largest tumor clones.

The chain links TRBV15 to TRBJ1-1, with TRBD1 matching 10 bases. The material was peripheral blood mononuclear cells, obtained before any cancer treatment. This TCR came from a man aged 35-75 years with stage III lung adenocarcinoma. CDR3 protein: CATSRDRGGTEAFF. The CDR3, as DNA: TGTGCCACCAGCAGGGACAGGGGGGGCACTGAAGCTTTCTTT.